This TCR beta chain was identified in a study of regulatory T cells in long-lasting Graves disease. The wider study: It was over 5 years of antithyroid drugs, with positive TSH receptor antibodies, that meant persistent Graves' disease. Study-wide findings and caveats: Persistent Graves' disease cases displayed lower TCR diversity than newly diagnosed ones.

Relying on iRepertoire HTBI primers and Arm-PCR of CDR3 regions, the team built TCR beta libraries. From the multiplex PCR reads, TCRdb called clonotypes with MiXCR, one entry per CDR3 protein. Among around 400,000 distinct CDR3 sequences listed, 23% were seen once. Time point specified: persistent/refractory GD, antithyroid drugs over 5 years with positive TRAb. Extracted RNA from PBMCs served as the source of the TCR library. American Thyroid Association guidelines were used to diagnose Graves' disease. This clonotype was recorded at least ten times. Its antigen is unknown. The TCR was taken from a female donor with Graves disease. Sequencing used peripheral blood mononuclear cells (PBMCs), obtained when the disease was refractory, from a patient treated with antithyroid drugs.

CDR3 DNA sequence: TGTGCCAGCAGCTTAGCAATCACCATAAAAGAGACCCAGTACTTC. This encodes CASSLAITIKETQYF. This chain connects TRBV7-2 to TRBJ2-5; D is unresolved. This CDR3 is 15 amino acids long. Deletions cut 0 bases from V and 3 bases from J, with 11 bases between. Germline CDR1 SGHTA, CDR2 FQGNSA.